This T cell receptor beta chain appears in the sequencing data of a study of cytomegalovirus exposure and HLA in healthy donors. A note on this clone: Its antigen is not identified.

The donors gave bone marrow, and they were healthy. Study results and caveats: The number of N-insertions in an Asian-associated ancestry cluster was reportedly below the roughly 670-donor mean in a later analysis. From TCR beta sequences, most subjects' HLA-A and HLA-B alleles were reportedly predicted accurately. Some TCR beta chains (around 160 of them) were listed as cytomegalovirus-associated.

Germline CDR1 reads SGDLS; CDR2 reads YYNGEE. V lost 3 bases and J lost 3, with 16 bases in between. The CDR3 has 15 amino acids. The PCR had 60 Vbeta and 13 Jbeta primers. Some clones are missing from TCRdb's copy, which holds only in-frame ones; the method was immunoSEQ multiplex PCR. The data hold tens of thousands of clones, with roughly 80% observed a single time. The chain links TRBV9 to TRBJ2-7; TRBD1 might be the D (5 bases). Sequencing input: PBMCs. The sequence came from a woman between 40 and 50 years old in good health and CMV-seropositive. CDR3 coding DNA: TGTGCCAGCAGCGAAGACAGCTTGGGTCTCTACGAGCAGTACTTC. Its translation is CASSEDSLGLYEQYF.